This note documents a single T cell receptor (beta chain) sequence. What it recognizes is unknown. This specimen includes other DNA sequences encoding the same CDR3. CDR3 length: 15 residues. V lost 3 bases, J lost 3 bases, and 0 bases stayed unmatched. Germline V gene sequence: CDR1 KGHSH, CDR2 LQKENI. Repertoires were generated with immunoSEQ multiplex PCR, while TCRdb's copy carries only in-frame clones and drops some. The sample yields some 2,500,000 clones, 80% to 95% seen once. The data derive from a study of shared clonotypes between healthy human individuals. Study-wide results and limits: Estimated richness values were generally larger in naive subsets than in memory subsets. Represented diversity, genetic and exposure-history alike, was limited by few donors. Against clonotypes common to all four donors, non-shared ones had lower generation probabilities.

There were no recent acute infections or vaccinations among the donors, who were healthy HIV-negative adults. Specimen: naive CD4+ T cells from PBMCs. Subset reported: CD45RA+ positively selected. The TCR comes from a young man in good health. Some clones in this sample may be carry-over from other donors' samples. The rearrangement joins TRBV18 to TRBJ2-2; 11 bases are shared with TRBD1. CDR3 sequence (DNA): TGTGCCAGCTCACCGGGACAGGGGGACACCGGGGAGCTGTTTTTT. This gives the protein CASSPGQGDTGELFF.